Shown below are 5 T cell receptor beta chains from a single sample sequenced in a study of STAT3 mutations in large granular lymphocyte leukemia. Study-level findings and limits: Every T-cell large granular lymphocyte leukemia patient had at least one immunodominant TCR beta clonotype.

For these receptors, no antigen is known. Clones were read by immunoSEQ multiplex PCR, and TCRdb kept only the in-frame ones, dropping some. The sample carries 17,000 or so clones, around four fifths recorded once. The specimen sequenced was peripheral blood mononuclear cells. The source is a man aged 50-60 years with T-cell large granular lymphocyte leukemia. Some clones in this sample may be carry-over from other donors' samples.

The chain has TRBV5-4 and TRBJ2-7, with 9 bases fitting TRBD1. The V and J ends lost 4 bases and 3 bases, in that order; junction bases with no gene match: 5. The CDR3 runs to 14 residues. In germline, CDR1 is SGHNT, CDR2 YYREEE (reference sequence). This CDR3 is CASSLGQGVYEQYF. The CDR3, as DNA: TGTGCCAGCAGCCTGGGACAGGGCGTCTACGAGCAGTACTTC.

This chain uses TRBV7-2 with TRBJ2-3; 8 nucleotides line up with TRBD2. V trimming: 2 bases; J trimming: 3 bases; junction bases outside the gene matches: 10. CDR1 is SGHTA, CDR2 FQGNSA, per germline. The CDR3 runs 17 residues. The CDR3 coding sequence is TGTGCCAGCAGCTTACCCCCTCTACTAGCGGTAACAGATACGCAGTATTTT. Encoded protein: CASSLPPLLAVTDTQYF.

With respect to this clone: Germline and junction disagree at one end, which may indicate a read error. The chain's CDR3 is CAWSVASPSSEQYF. DNA for the CDR3: TGTGCCTGGAGTGTCGCAAGTCCCTCCTCCGAGCAGTACTTC. The chain carries TRBV30 and TRBJ2-7; D unclear. The germline CDR1 and CDR2 sequences are GTSNPN and SVGIG (reference sequence). CDR3 length equals 14 residues.

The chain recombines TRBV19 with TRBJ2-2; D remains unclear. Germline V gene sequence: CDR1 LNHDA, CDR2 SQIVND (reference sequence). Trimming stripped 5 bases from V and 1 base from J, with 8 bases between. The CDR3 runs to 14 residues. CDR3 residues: CASSAWMNTGELFF. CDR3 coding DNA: TGTGCCAGTAGTGCCTGGATGAACACCGGGGAGCTGTTTTTT. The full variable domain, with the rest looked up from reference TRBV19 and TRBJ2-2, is DGGITQSPKYLFRKEGQNVTLSCEQNLNHDAMYWYRQDPGQGLRLIYYSQIVNDFQKGDIAEGYSVSREKKESFPLTVTSAQKNPTAFYLCASSAWMNTGELFFGEGSRLTVL.

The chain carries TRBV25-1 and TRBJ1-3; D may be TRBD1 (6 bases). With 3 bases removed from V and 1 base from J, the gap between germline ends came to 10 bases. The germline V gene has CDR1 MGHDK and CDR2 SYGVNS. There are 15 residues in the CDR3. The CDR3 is CASSDPGVSGNTIYF. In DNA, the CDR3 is TGTGCCAGCAGTGATCCAGGGGTTTCTGGAAACACCATATATTTT.